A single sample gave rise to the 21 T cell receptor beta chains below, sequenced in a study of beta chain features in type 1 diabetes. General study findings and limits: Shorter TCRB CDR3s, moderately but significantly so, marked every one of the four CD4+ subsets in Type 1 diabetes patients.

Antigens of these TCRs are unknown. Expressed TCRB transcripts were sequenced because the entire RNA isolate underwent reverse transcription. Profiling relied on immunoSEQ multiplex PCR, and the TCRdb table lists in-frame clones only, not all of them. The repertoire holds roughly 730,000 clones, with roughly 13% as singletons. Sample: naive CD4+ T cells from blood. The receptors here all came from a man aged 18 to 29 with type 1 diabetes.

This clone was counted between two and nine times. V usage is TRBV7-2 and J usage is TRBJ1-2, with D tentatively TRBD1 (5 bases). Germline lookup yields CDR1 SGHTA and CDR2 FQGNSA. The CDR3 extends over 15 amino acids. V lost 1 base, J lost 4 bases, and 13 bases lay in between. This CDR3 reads CASSLGGKARYGYTF. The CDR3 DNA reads TGTGCCAGCAGCTTAGGGGGGAAGGCGCGCTATGGCTACACCTTC.

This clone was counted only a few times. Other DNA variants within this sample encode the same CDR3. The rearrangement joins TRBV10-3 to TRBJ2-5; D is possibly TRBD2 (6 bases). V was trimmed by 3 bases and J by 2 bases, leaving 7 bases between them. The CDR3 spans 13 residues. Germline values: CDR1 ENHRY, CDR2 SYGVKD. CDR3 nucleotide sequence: TGTGCCATCAGTGAACGGGGGCAAGAGACCCAGTACTTC. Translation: CAISERGQETQYF.

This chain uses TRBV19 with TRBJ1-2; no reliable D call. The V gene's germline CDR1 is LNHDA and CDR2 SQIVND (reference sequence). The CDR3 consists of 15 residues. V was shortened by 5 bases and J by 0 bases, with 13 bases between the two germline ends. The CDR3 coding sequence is TGTGCCAGTAGTTCGAGGCCGGCGCCTAACTATGGCTACACCTTC. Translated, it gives CASSSRPAPNYGYTF.

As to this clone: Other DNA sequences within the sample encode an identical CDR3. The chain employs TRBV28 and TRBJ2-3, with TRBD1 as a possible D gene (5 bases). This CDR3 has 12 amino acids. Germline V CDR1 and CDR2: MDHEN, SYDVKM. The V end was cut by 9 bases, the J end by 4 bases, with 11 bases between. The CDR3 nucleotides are TGTGCCAGTATGGTAGGGGCAGATACGCAGTATTTT. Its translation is CASMVGADTQYF.

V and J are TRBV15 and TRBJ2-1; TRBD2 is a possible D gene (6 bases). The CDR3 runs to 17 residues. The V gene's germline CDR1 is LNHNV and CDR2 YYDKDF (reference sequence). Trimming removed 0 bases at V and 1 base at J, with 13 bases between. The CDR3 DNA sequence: TGTGCCACCAGCAGAGACTGGACTACCCCATCCTACAATGAGCAGTTCTTC. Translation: CATSRDWTTPSYNEQFF.

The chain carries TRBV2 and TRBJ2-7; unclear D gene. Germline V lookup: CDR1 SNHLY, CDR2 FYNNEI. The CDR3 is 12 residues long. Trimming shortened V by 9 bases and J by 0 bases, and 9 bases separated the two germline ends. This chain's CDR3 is CASEESSYEQYF. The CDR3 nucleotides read TGTGCCAGTGAGGAGAGCTCCTACGAGCAGTACTTC. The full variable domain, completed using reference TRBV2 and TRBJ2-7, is EPEVTQTPSHQVTQMGQEVILRCVPISNHLYFYWYRQILGQKVEFLVSFYNNEISEKSEIFDDQFSVERPDGSNFTLKIRSTKLEDSAMYFCASEESSYEQYFGPGTRLTVT.

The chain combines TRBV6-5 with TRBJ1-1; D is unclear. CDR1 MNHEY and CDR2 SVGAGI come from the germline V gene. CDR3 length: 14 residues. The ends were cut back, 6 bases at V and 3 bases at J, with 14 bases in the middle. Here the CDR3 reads CASSRFGLHTEAFF. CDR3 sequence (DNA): TGTGCCAGCAGCCGTTTCGGACTACACACTGAAGCTTTCTTT.

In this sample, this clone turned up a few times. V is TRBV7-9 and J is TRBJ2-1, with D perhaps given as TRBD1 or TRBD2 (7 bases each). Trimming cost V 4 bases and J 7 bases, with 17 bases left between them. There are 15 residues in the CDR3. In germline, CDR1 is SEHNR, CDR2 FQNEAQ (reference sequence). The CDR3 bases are TGTGCCAGCAGCTCCCCCGGGACAGCGGGGAATGAGCAGTTCTTC. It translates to CASSSPGTAGNEQFF.

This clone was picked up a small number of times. This chain's CDR3 is CASSLILDTGELFF. CDR3 in DNA: TGTGCCAGCAGCTTAATACTAGACACCGGGGAGCTGTTTTTT. V gene TRBV5-4 combines with J gene TRBJ2-2, with D tentatively TRBD2 (5 bases). V dropped 2 bases and J dropped 3 bases, with 8 bases sitting between them. The CDR3 contains 14 residues. From germline, CDR1 is SGHNT and CDR2 YYREEE (reference sequence).

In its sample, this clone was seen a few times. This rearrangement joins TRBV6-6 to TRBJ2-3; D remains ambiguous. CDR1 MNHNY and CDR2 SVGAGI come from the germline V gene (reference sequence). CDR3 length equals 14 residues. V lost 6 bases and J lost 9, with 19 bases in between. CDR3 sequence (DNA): TGTGCCAGCAGCCTCAAGGGAAGTGCCGACACGCAGTATTTT. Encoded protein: CASSLKGSADTQYF.

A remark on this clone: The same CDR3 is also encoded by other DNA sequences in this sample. CDR3 amino acids: CASSPLGANYGYTF. The CDR3 bases are TGTGCCAGCAGTCCCCTAGGGGCTAACTATGGCTACACCTTC. J is TRBJ1-2 and V is TRBV9; weak D call: TRBD1 (5 bases). Germline V gene lookup returns CDR1 SGDLS and CDR2 YYNGEE. The CDR3 spans 14 residues. V lost 5 bases and J lost 0, with 11 bases in between.

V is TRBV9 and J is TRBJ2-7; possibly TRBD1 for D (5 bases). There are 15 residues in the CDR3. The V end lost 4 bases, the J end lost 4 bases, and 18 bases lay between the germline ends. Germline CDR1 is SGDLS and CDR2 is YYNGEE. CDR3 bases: TGTGCCAGCAGCCTGACAGAATTTAGCCGTTACGAGCAGTACTTC. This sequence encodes CASSLTEFSRYEQYF. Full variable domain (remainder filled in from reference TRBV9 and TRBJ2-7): DSGVTQTPKHLITATGQRVTLRCSPRSGDLSVYWYQQSLDQGLQFLIQYYNGEERAKGNILERFSAQQFPDLHSELNLSSLELGDSALYFCASSLTEFSRYEQYFGPGTRLTVT.

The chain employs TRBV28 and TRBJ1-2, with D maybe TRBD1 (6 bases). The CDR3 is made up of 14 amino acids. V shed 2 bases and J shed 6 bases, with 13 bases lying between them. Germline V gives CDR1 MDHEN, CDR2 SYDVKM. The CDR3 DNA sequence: TGTGCCAGCAGTTTAGGTTTCAAGGGGGATGGCTACACCTTC. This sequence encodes CASSLGFKGDGYTF.

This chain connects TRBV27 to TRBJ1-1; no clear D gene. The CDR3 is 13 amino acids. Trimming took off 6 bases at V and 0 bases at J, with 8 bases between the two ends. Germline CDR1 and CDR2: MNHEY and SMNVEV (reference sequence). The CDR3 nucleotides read TGTGCCAGCAGGTCATGGATGAACACTGAAGCTTTCTTT. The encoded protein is CASRSWMNTEAFF.

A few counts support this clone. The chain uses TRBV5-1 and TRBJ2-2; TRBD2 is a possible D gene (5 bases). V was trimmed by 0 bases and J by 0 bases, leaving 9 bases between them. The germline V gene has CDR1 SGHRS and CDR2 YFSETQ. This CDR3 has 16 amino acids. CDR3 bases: TGCGCCAGCAGCTTGGGCGGAGGATCGAACACCGGGGAGCTGTTTTTT. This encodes CASSLGGGSNTGELFF.

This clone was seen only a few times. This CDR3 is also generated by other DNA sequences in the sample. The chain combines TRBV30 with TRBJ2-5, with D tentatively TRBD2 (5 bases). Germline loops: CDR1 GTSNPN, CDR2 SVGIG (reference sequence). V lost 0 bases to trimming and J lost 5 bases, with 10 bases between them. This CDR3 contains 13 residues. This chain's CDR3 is CAWSVLGGETQYF. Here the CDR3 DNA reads TGTGCCTGGAGTGTCCTCGGCGGGGAGACCCAGTACTTC.

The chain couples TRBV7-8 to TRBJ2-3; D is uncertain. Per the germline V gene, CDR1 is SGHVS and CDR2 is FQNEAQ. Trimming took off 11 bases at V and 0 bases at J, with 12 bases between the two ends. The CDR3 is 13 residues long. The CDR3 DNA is TGTGCCTCGGAGAGGAAGAGCACAGATACGCAGTATTTT. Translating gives CASERKSTDTQYF. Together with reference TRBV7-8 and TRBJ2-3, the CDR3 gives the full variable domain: GAGVSQSPRYKVAKRGQDVALRCDPISGHVSLFWYQQALGQGPEFLTYFQNEAQLDKSGLPSDRFFAERPEGSVSTLKIQRTQQEDSAVYLCASERKSTDTQYFGPGTRLTVL.

CDR3 amino acids: CASRPQGMAGNSPLHF. CDR3 DNA sequence: TGTGCCAGCAGACCCCAGGGCATGGCCGGTAATTCACCCCTCCACTTT. The genes are TRBV7-2 and TRBJ1-6, with D possibly TRBD1 on 5 matching bases. V was clipped by 6 bases and J by 6 bases, with 18 bases between them. The CDR3 consists of 16 residues. The germline CDR1 and CDR2 sequences are SGHTA and FQGNSA.

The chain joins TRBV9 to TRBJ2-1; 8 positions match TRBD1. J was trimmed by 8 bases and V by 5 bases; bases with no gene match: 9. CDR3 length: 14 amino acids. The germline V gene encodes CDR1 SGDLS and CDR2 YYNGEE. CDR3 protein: CASRTGPGGHEQFF. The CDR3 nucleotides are TGTGCCAGCAGAACTGGGCCAGGGGGCCATGAGCAGTTCTTC.

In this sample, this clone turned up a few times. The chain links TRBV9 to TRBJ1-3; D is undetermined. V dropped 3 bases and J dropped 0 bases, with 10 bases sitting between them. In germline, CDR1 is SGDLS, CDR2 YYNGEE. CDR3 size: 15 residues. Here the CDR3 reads CASSARFGSGNTIYF. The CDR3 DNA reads TGTGCCAGCAGCGCGAGGTTTGGCTCTGGAAACACCATATATTTT.

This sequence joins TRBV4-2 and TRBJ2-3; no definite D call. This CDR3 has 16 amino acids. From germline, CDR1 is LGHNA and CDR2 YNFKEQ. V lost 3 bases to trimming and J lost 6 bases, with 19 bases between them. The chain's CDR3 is CASSHPSPGPEDTQYF. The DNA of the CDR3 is TGTGCCAGCAGCCACCCCAGTCCAGGCCCTGAGGATACGCAGTATTTT.